Below, 20 T cell receptor beta chains from the same sample are listed, as sequenced in a study of blood T cell repertoires in COVID-19. Clones were sequenced by immunoSEQ multiplex PCR, and TCRdb holds only the in-frame ones, with some missing. The repertoire holds about 180,000 clones, 80% to 90% seen once, with under 7% in the top ten. Sequenced input: peripheral blood. The receptor set was obtained from a woman between 50 and 59 years old with COVID-19, enrolled during active disease.

The rearrangement links TRBV9 to TRBJ2-1; TRBD1 aligns across 9 bases. CDR3 size: 15 residues. Trimming at V came to 0 bases and at J to 12 bases, leaving 10 bases not matched to a gene. Looked up from germline, CDR1 is SGDLS and CDR2 is YYNGEE. CDR3 in amino acids: CASSVEGGTGIGQFF. The CDR3 DNA reads TGTGCCAGCAGCGTAGAGGGTGGGACAGGGATAGGGCAGTTCTTC.

This chain joins TRBV30 and TRBJ1-2; 9 nucleotides agree with TRBD1. Germline CDR1 reads GTSNPN; CDR2 reads SVGIG (reference sequence). The CDR3 runs to 14 residues. After removal of 1 base from V and 2 bases from J, the junction contained 2 bases not matched to a gene. The CDR3 is CAWSGTGANYGYTF. Here the CDR3 DNA reads TGTGCCTGGAGTGGGACAGGGGCGAACTATGGCTACACCTTC.

The V call is TRBV2, the J call TRBJ2-7; 8 bases map to TRBD2. This CDR3 has 15 amino acids. The ends lost 10 bases at V and 2 bases at J; junction bases unmatched: 13. Germline assignment: CDR1 SNHLY and CDR2 FYNNEI. The chain's CDR3 is CATLEERGITYEQYF. The CDR3 DNA sequence: TGTGCCACACTGGAGGAGCGGGGGATCACCTACGAGCAGTACTTC.

The chain employs TRBV7-2 and TRBJ2-7, with 11 bases fitting TRBD2. J was trimmed by 5 bases and V by 1 base; bases with no gene match: 4. CDR1 is SGHTA, CDR2 FQGNSA, per germline. CDR3 length: 15 amino acids. The CDR3: CASSLGTSGGDEQYF. For the CDR3, the DNA is TGTGCCAGCAGCTTAGGTACTAGCGGGGGCGACGAGCAGTACTTC. The variable domain in full, with the rest retrieved from reference TRBV7-2 and TRBJ2-7, is GAGVSQSPSNKVTEKGKDVELRCDPISGHTALYWYRQSLGQGLEFLIYFQGNSAPDKSGLPSDRFSAERTGGSVSTLTIQRTQQEDSAVYLCASSLGTSGGDEQYFGPGTRLTVT.

The chain joins TRBV20-1 to TRBJ2-7; D gene uncertain. With 5 bases removed from V and 5 bases from J, the gap between germline ends came to 7 bases. The germline CDR1 and CDR2 sequences are DFQATT and SNEGSKA (reference sequence). The CDR3 has 10 residues. DNA of the CDR3: TGCAGTGCTTCTCCCCACGAGCAGTACTTC. Amino acids: CSASPHEQYF.

The chain is built from TRBV6-4 and TRBJ1-2; D not resolved. The CDR3 contains 15 residues. The germline V and J ends were trimmed by 0 bases and 1 base, with 9 bases remaining between them. Per the germline V gene, CDR1 is MRHNA and CDR2 is SNTAGT. The CDR3 bases are TGTGCCAGCAGTGACTCAGGAGTCTTTAACTATGGCTACACCTTC. Its protein product is CASSDSGVFNYGYTF.

The chain has TRBV2 and TRBJ1-2, with no clear D. Trimming removed 3 bases from V and 5 bases from J, with 7 bases in between. Germline V gene lookup returns CDR1 SNHLY and CDR2 FYNNEI. The CDR3 sequence is 12 residues long. The CDR3 loop is CASSEWTYGYTF. Here the CDR3 DNA reads TGTGCCAGCAGTGAGTGGACTTATGGCTACACCTTC.

The rearrangement links TRBV28 to TRBJ2-7; no clear D gene. Trimming cost V 4 bases and J 2 bases, with 12 bases left between them. This CDR3 contains 14 residues. Germline CDR1 MDHEN, CDR2 SYDVKM. The CDR3 DNA reads TGTGCCAGCAGTTCCCCCTTTAGTACCTACGAGCAGTACTTC. Its translation: CASSSPFSTYEQYF.

About this clone itself: Other nucleotide sequences in the sample specify the same CDR3. The V call is TRBV3-1 (or the pseudogene TRBV3-2), the J call TRBJ2-7, with D possibly matching TRBD1 (6 bases). The CDR3 is 13 residues long. V was pared by 6 bases and J by 3 bases, with 12 bases between. Germline-derived CDR1 and CDR2 are LGHDT and YNNKEL (reference sequence). CDR3 sequence reads: CASSPQGLYEQYF. The CDR3 coding sequence is TGTGCCAGCAGTCCTCAGGGGCTCTACGAGCAGTACTTC.

The chain uses TRBV3-1 (or the pseudogene TRBV3-2) and TRBJ2-5; 7 bases line up with TRBD1. After removal of 1 base from V and 2 bases from J, the junction contained 1 base not matched to a gene. This CDR3 has 14 amino acids. Germline CDR1 reads LGHDT; CDR2 reads YNNKEL (reference sequence). The CDR3 reads CASSQGGQQETQYF. The CDR3 nucleotides are TGTGCCAGCAGCCAAGGGGGACAGCAAGAGACCCAGTACTTC.

The chain couples TRBV6-6 to TRBJ1-2, with TRBD1 identical over 9 bases. The V gene's germline CDR1 is MNHNY and CDR2 SVGAGI (reference sequence). J lost 2 bases, V lost 8 bases, and 9 bases had no gene match. This CDR3 is built from 15 residues. This CDR3 reads CASSSHTGGNYGYTF. The CDR3 coding sequence is TGTGCCAGCTCTTCCCATACAGGGGGCAACTATGGCTACACCTTC.

The chain joins TRBV29-1 to TRBJ2-7; TRBD2 matches at 9 bases. This CDR3 contains 16 residues. Germline lookup yields CDR1 SQVTM and CDR2 ANQGSEA. V gave up 3 bases and J gave up 2 bases; unmatched junction bases: 11. This CDR3 is CSVEGGSGGPTYEQYF. CDR3 DNA sequence: TGCAGCGTTGAGGGGGGTAGCGGGGGACCAACCTACGAGCAGTACTTC.

This clone was counted between two and nine times. The V and J genes are TRBV7-9 and TRBJ2-3; the D gene is possibly TRBD2 (7 bases). This CDR3 has 13 amino acids. The germline CDR1 and CDR2 sequences are SEHNR and FQNEAQ (reference sequence). The V end was cut by 5 bases, the J end by 5 bases, with 11 bases between. The CDR3: CASSPGGQDTQYF. CDR3 nucleotide sequence: TGTGCCAGCAGCCCCGGGGGGCAAGATACGCAGTATTTT.

This sequence joins TRBV6-5 and TRBJ2-1; D perhaps matches TRBD2 (6 bases). V lost 6 bases and J lost 1, with 13 bases in between. The CDR3 loop spans 15 amino acids. Germline CDR1 reads MNHEY; CDR2 reads SVGAGI. The CDR3 bases are TGTGCCAGCAGCTCACTAGCTTCTTCCTACAATGAGCAGTTCTTC. Translation gives CASSSLASSYNEQFF.

V gene TRBV3-1 (or the pseudogene TRBV3-2) combines with J gene TRBJ1-1; 8 bases are shared with TRBD1. The length of the CDR3 is 16 residues. The J segment lost 5 bases and the V segment lost 0 bases, leaving 8 bases of the junction unmatched. Germline V lookup: CDR1 LGHDT, CDR2 YNNKEL (reference sequence). The CDR3 region is CASSQDILRGRTEAFF. The CDR3, as DNA: TGTGCCAGCAGCCAAGATATCCTCAGGGGGCGGACTGAAGCTTTCTTT.

The rearrangement links TRBV19 to TRBJ2-5; perhaps TRBD2 as D (5 bases). Trimming pared 6 bases from V and 1 base from J, leaving 9 bases between. Germline lookup yields CDR1 LNHDA and CDR2 SQIVND (reference sequence). This CDR3 has 13 amino acids. CDR3 in amino acids: CASSVGLQETQYF. The CDR3 region has the DNA TGTGCCAGTAGCGTCGGACTCCAAGAGACCCAGTACTTC.

This clone has a single count. The rearrangement uses TRBV6-4 and TRBJ2-7; no reliable D call. The CDR3 extends over 10 amino acids. Germline V gene sequence: CDR1 MRHNA, CDR2 SNTAGT. Trimming stripped 6 bases from V and 6 bases from J, with 6 bases between. The CDR3 loop is CASSLSEQYF. Here the CDR3 DNA reads TGTGCCAGCAGCCTGAGCGAGCAGTACTTC.

The rearrangement joins TRBV7-9 to TRBJ1-2; the D is unclear. The germline V gene has CDR1 SEHNR and CDR2 FQNEAQ (reference sequence). The CDR3 is 15 amino acids. With 1 base removed from V and 5 bases from J, the gap between germline ends came to 14 bases. The CDR3 coding sequence is TGTGCCAGCAGCTTAGGTTCTTCTAACGGTTATGGCTACACCTTC. Translated, it gives CASSLGSSNGYGYTF.

The genes are TRBV5-1 and TRBJ1-4; TRBD1 is a possible D gene (6 bases). Deletions cut 4 bases from V and 7 bases from J, with 11 bases between. Looked up from germline, CDR1 is SGHRS and CDR2 is YFSETQ. The CDR3 extends over 13 amino acids. This CDR3 reads CASSGTGTEKLFF. As DNA, the CDR3 is TGCGCCAGCAGCGGTACAGGGACTGAAAAACTGTTTTTT.

This clone was observed a few times. The chain is built from TRBV19 and TRBJ2-5; a weak D match, TRBD1 (6 bases). CDR1 LNHDA and CDR2 SQIVND come from the germline V gene (reference sequence). V shed 5 bases and J shed 1 base, with 20 bases lying between them. The CDR3 contains 17 residues. CDR3 sequence reads: CASSSRLGAIFQETQYF. CDR3 coding DNA: TGTGCCAGTAGTTCTCGATTGGGGGCGATCTTCCAAGAGACCCAGTACTTC.